The T cell receptor beta chain described here comes from a study of shared clonotypes between healthy human individuals. General observations from the study: Sequencing depth was expected to affect clonotype sharing among donors.

On this clone itself: Its antigen is currently unknown.

V shed 8 bases and J shed 4 bases, with 18 bases lying between them. Germline V gene lookup returns CDR1 MDHEN and CDR2 SYDVKM. The CDR3 extends over 15 amino acids. For each subset, genomic DNA was distributed in equal portions over several immunoSEQ plates. Clones were read by immunoSEQ multiplex PCR, and TCRdb kept only the in-frame ones, dropping some. Of hundreds of thousands of clones in the sample, about 96% are singletons; the top ten hold approximately 0.057%. The sequencing input was naive CD4+ T cells sorted from blood. Subset denoted: CD45RA+ positively selected. This chain links TRBV28 with TRBJ2-4; D possibly matches TRBD1 or TRBD2 (6 bases each). This clonotype was sampled from a young woman in good health. The CDR3 reads CASVGGQDLKNIQYF. DNA of the CDR3: TGTGCCAGCGTTGGGGGGCAGGATTTAAAAAACATTCAGTACTTC.